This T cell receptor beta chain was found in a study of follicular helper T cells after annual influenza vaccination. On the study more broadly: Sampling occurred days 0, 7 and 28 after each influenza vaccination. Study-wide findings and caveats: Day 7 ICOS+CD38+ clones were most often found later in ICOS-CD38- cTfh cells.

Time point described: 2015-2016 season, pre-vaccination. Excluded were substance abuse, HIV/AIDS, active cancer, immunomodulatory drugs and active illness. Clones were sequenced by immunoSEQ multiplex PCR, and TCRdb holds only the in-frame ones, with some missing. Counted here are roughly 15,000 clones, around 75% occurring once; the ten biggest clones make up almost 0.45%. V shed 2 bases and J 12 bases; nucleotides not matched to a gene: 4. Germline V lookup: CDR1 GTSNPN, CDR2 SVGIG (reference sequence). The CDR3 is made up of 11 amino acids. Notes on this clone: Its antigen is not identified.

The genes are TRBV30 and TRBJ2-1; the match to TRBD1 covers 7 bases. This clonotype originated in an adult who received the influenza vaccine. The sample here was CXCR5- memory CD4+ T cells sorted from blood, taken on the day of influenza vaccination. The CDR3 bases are TGTGCCTGGAGTCCCGGGACAGCGCAGTTCTTC. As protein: CAWSPGTAQFF.